The 30 T cell receptor beta chains presented below share a single source sample, sequenced in a study of cytomegalovirus exposure and HLA in healthy donors. Researchers ran the PCR with 60 Vbeta and 13 Jbeta primers. Clones were sequenced by immunoSEQ multiplex PCR, and TCRdb holds only the in-frame ones, with some missing. Found here are approximately 100,000 clones, 76% of them singletons; the top ten hold 12%. Sequenced: PBMCs. These receptors came from a woman aged 40 to 50 in good health and CMV-seropositive.

The V and J genes are TRBV12-5 and TRBJ2-3, with 9 bases fitting TRBD2. Looked up from germline, CDR1 is LGHNT and CDR2 is FRNRAP. The length of the CDR3 is 16 residues. V dropped 7 bases and J dropped 2; count of bases not matched to a gene: 10. The DNA for the CDR3 is TGTGCTAGTGTCCAGCTAGCGGGGAGGAACACAGATACGCAGTATTTT. This translates into CASVQLAGRNTDTQYF.

The chain has TRBV30 and TRBJ2-7; 10 bases map to TRBD1. The CDR3 is made up of 13 amino acids. Germline V gene sequence: CDR1 GTSNPN, CDR2 SVGIG (reference sequence). V lost 5 bases to trimming and J lost 4 bases; unmatched junction nucleotides: 5. In nucleotides, the CDR3 is TGTGCCTGGGACAGGGGGCTTGTATACGAGCAGTACTTC. It encodes CAWDRGLVYEQYF.

The genes are TRBV2 and TRBJ2-2, with no clear D. The CDR3 contains 12 residues. Trimming stripped 6 bases from V and 4 bases from J, with 6 bases between. The V gene's germline CDR1 is SNHLY and CDR2 FYNNEI. CDR3 protein: CASRLITGELFF. The DNA for the CDR3 is TGTGCCAGCAGACTAATCACCGGGGAGCTGTTTTTT.

This sequence joins TRBV19 and TRBJ2-1; D perhaps matches TRBD2 (5 bases). The CDR3 loop spans 13 amino acids. V lost 1 base and J 8 bases, leaving 9 bases between the germline ends. Germline V lookup: CDR1 LNHDA, CDR2 SQIVND (reference sequence). The CDR3 sequence is CASSIVAGYEQFF. In nucleotides, the CDR3 is TGTGCCAGTAGTATAGTCGCGGGTTATGAGCAGTTCTTC.

The rearrangement links TRBV18 to TRBJ1-1; possibly TRBD1 for D (6 bases). The CDR3 is 15 residues long. Germline V gene data show CDR1 as KGHSH and CDR2 as LQKENI. With 3 bases removed from V and 4 bases from J, the gap between germline ends came to 15 bases. In DNA form, the CDR3 reads TGTGCCAGCTCACCGACAGGACAGCAATTCACTGAAGCTTTCTTT. Translating gives CASSPTGQQFTEAFF.

The chain couples TRBV25-1 to TRBJ1-6, with 7 bases matching TRBD1. J lost 9 bases, V lost 3 bases, and 8 bases had no gene match. The CDR3 totals 15 residues. Germline CDR1 MGHDK, CDR2 SYGVNS. For the CDR3, the DNA is TGTGCCAGCAGTGAGGCTTTCAGGGGGTTTTCACCCCTCCACTTT. Translation gives CASSEAFRGFSPLHF.

The sample holds a few counts of this clone. The chain has TRBV29-1 and TRBJ2-5, with TRBD2 identical over 10 bases. The CDR3 sequence is 16 residues long. J was trimmed by 0 bases and V by 2 bases; bases with no gene match: 6. Germline V gene sequence: CDR1 SQVTM, CDR2 ANQGSEA. The CDR3 here is CSVELSGGPYQETQYF. In nucleotides, the CDR3 is TGCAGCGTTGAACTTAGCGGGGGGCCTTACCAAGAGACCCAGTACTTC.

The chain's CDR3 is CAWSLAGNSPLHF. CDR3 DNA sequence: TGTGCCTGGAGTCTAGCGGGAAATTCACCCCTCCACTTT. This rearrangement joins TRBV30 to TRBJ1-6; D is unclear. V dropped 2 bases and J dropped 7 bases, with 9 bases sitting between them. The germline V gene has CDR1 GTSNPN and CDR2 SVGIG (reference sequence). The CDR3 sequence is 13 residues long.

V and J are TRBV11-3 and TRBJ2-7; 8 bases line up with TRBD1. Germline lookup yields CDR1 SGHNT and CDR2 YENEEA. CDR3 length: 15 residues. The V and J ends lost 6 bases and 6 bases, in that order; junction bases with no gene match: 13. DNA of the CDR3: TGTGCCAGCAGAAAGACAGGGGCCACCAAATGCGAGCAGTACTTC. Its translation is CASRKTGATKCEQYF.

The rearrangement links TRBV6-5 to TRBJ2-7, with 9 bases identical to TRBD2. CDR3 length: 14 amino acids. The germline V gene has CDR1 MNHEY and CDR2 SVGAGI. The J segment lost 5 bases and the V segment lost 6 bases, leaving 8 bases of the junction unmatched. The chain's CDR3 is CASSPPSGGNEQYF. CDR3 bases: TGTGCCAGCAGCCCCCCCAGCGGGGGGAACGAGCAGTACTTC.

The rearrangement links TRBV6-5 to TRBJ2-3, with TRBD2 as a possible D gene (6 bases). Germline V CDR1 and CDR2: MNHEY, SVGAGI. V gave up 2 bases and J gave up 2 bases, with 11 bases separating them. This CDR3 contains 15 residues. This CDR3 is CASSYAGSTTDTQYF. The CDR3, as DNA: TGTGCCAGCAGTTACGCGGGGTCAACCACAGATACGCAGTATTTT.

This clone was seen a handful of times. CDR3 region: CASSVSLRNQPQHF. The CDR3 DNA reads TGTGCCAGTAGTGTGAGCTTGAGGAATCAGCCCCAGCATTTT. The chain has TRBV19 and TRBJ1-5; D gene ambiguous. The CDR3 spans 14 residues. The V gene lost 5 bases and the J gene lost 4 bases, with 12 bases spanning the gap. Germline V gene data show CDR1 as LNHDA and CDR2 as SQIVND (reference sequence).

The chain joins TRBV4-1 to TRBJ1-4; 8 positions match TRBD1. With V trimmed by 1 base and J by 8 bases, 6 bases remained unmatched. The CDR3 extends over 15 amino acids. CDR1 is MGHRA, CDR2 YSYEKL, per germline. CDR3 bases: TGCGCCAGCAGCCAAGTAGCACAGGGGGAAGAAAAACTGTTTTTT. This sequence encodes CASSQVAQGEEKLFF.

The chain combines TRBV10-3 with TRBJ2-7; 7 positions agree with TRBD1. CDR3 length: 14 amino acids. The junction had 4 bases not matched to a gene; V was cut back by 5 bases and J by 0 bases. Germline V CDR1 and CDR2: ENHRY, SYGVKD. The CDR3 protein is CAISLRDSSYEQYF. The CDR3 DNA reads as TGTGCCATCAGTCTCCGGGACAGCTCCTACGAGCAGTACTTC.

This sequence joins TRBV5-5 and TRBJ2-7; D is unclear. The CDR3 has 13 residues. V lost 5 bases, J lost 2 bases, and 11 bases lay in between. Germline V lookup: CDR1 SGHKS, CDR2 YYEKEE (reference sequence). The CDR3 DNA sequence: TGTGCCAGCAGACGAGACACGGCCTACGAGCAGTACTTC. It is translated as CASRRDTAYEQYF.

The V and J genes are TRBV27 and TRBJ1-5; the match to TRBD1 covers 7 bases. V dropped 6 bases and J dropped 2; count of bases not matched to a gene: 7. This CDR3 is built from 15 residues. CDR1 is MNHEY, CDR2 SMNVEV, per germline (reference sequence). In DNA form, the CDR3 reads TGTGCCAGCAGGGCAGGAGGGGGCCGCAATCAGCCCCAGCATTTT. It codes for CASRAGGGRNQPQHF.

A few counts support this clone. The V gene is TRBV19, the J gene TRBJ1-2; a possible D gene is TRBD1 (5 bases). Germline V gives CDR1 LNHDA, CDR2 SQIVND (reference sequence). There are 14 residues in the CDR3. V shed 0 bases and J shed 4 bases, with 9 bases lying between them. CDR3: CASSIEGVGYGYTF. The CDR3 DNA follows: TGTGCCAGTAGTATAGAAGGGGTCGGCTATGGCTACACCTTC.

The CDR3 sequence: CATSRDPDRGDQPQHF. For the CDR3, the DNA is TGTGCCACCAGCAGAGACCCCGACAGGGGTGATCAGCCCCAGCATTTT. This rearrangement joins TRBV15 to TRBJ1-5; 8 bases match TRBD1. V was pared by 0 bases and J by 5 bases, with 6 bases of the junction left unmatched. Germline CDR1 LNHNV, CDR2 YYDKDF (reference sequence). This CDR3 contains 16 residues.

The chain uses TRBV19 and TRBJ1-5; D is possibly TRBD1 (5 bases). The CDR3 is made up of 15 amino acids. Trimming shortened V by 3 bases and J by 2 bases, and 11 bases separated the two germline ends. Germline V gives CDR1 LNHDA, CDR2 SQIVND (reference sequence). CDR3 nucleotide sequence: TGTGCCAGTAGTATCAGGGAAGGGGGCAATCAGCCCCAGCATTTT. Amino acids: CASSIREGGNQPQHF.

This sequence joins TRBV2 and TRBJ1-3, with 7 bases identical to TRBD1. The CDR3 runs to 15 residues. CDR1 and CDR2 (germline): SNHLY, FYNNEI. This CDR3 is CAIARDRSSGNTIYF. The DNA of the CDR3 is TGTGCTATAGCACGGGACAGAAGCTCTGGAAACACCATATATTTT. The full variable domain, its missing parts supplied by reference TRBV2 and TRBJ1-3, is EPEVTQTPSHQVTQMGQEVILRCVPISNHLYFYWYRQILGQKVEFLVSFYNNEISEKSEIFDDQFSVERPDGSNFTLKIRSTKLEDSAMYFCAIARDRSSGNTIYFGEGSWLTVV.

The rearrangement uses TRBV4-1 and TRBJ1-6, with 8 bases matching TRBD1. The germline CDR1 and CDR2 sequences are MGHRA and YSYEKL. V lost 5 bases, J lost 0 bases, and 9 bases stayed unmatched. The CDR3 spans 18 residues. The CDR3 coding sequence is TGCGCCAGCAGCTTGGCAGGGGGCACCGGCTCCTATAATTCACCCCTCCACTTT. As protein: CASSLAGGTGSYNSPLHF.

The chain employs TRBV10-3 and TRBJ1-6, with D unresolved. Trimming removed 6 bases at V and 7 bases at J, with 10 bases between. Germline assignment: CDR1 ENHRY and CDR2 SYGVKD. This CDR3 contains 13 residues. The DNA for the CDR3 is TGTGCCATCAGGTACAGCTCCAATTCACCCCTCCACTTT. Translating it yields CAIRYSSNSPLHF.

The chain combines TRBV6-1 with TRBJ2-7, with a tentative D call TRBD1 (6 bases). Germline V lookup: CDR1 MNHNS, CDR2 SASEGT. The CDR3 is made up of 20 amino acids. V gave up 4 bases and J gave up 2 bases, with 30 bases separating them. The CDR3 DNA follows: TGTGCCAGCAGTGGAGGGGGACATCGCTCGATTCCCCCCTCGACCTACGAGCAGTACTTC. It encodes CASSGGGHRSIPPSTYEQYF.

The rearrangement uses TRBV2 and TRBJ2-5, with 15 nucleotides matching TRBD2. Looked up from germline, CDR1 is SNHLY and CDR2 is FYNNEI. The junction had 3 bases not matched to a gene; V was cut back by 8 bases and J by 5 bases. CDR3 length equals 14 residues. This CDR3 is CASGTSGGRETQYF. In nucleotides, the CDR3 is TGTGCCAGCGGGACTAGCGGGGGGCGGGAGACCCAGTACTTC.

V and J are TRBV6-1 and TRBJ1-5, with 7 bases lining up with TRBD1. The V gene end was trimmed by 4 bases and the J gene end by 0 bases; junction bases not matched to a gene: 3. The CDR3 totals 15 residues. Germline CDR1 reads MNHNS; CDR2 reads SASEGT. The CDR3 DNA follows: TGTGCCAGCAGTGTAGGGGGCCTTAGCAATCAGCCCCAGCATTTT. Translating gives CASSVGGLSNQPQHF.

The rearrangement links TRBV6-1 to TRBJ2-7, with 16 bases lining up with TRBD2. The CDR3 contains 19 residues. Germline V gene data show CDR1 as MNHNS and CDR2 as SASEGT. V shed 6 bases, J shed 2 bases, and the junction held 13 bases outside the gene matches. CDR3 DNA sequence: TGTGCCAGCAGCGAATACGGGACTAGCGGGGGGGCCGTCGCCTACGAGCAGTACTTC. Amino acid sequence: CASSEYGTSGGAVAYEQYF.

V is TRBV6-6 and J is TRBJ1-3; D may be TRBD1 (6 bases). V was trimmed by 6 bases and J by 0 bases, leaving 12 bases between them. CDR1 is MNHNY and CDR2 is SVGAGI in the germline V gene (reference sequence). CDR3 length: 15 residues. CDR3 protein: CASRFRDTSGNTIYF. CDR3 bases: TGTGCCAGCAGGTTCCGGGACACCTCTGGAAACACCATATATTTT.

In this sample, this clone turned up once. The gene calls are TRBV10-1 and TRBJ2-5; D may be TRBD2 (7 bases). V lost 3 bases and J lost 5, with 13 bases in between. This CDR3 region has 14 residues. CDR1 and CDR2 from the germline V gene are WNHNN and SYGVQD (reference sequence). Here the CDR3 DNA reads TGCGCCAGCAGTGATAGGGGGGGCGGGGAGACCCAGTACTTC. Its translation: CASSDRGGGETQYF.

The gene calls are TRBV5-1 and TRBJ2-7; 11 bases map to TRBD1. Germline V lookup: CDR1 SGHRS, CDR2 YFSETQ. CDR3 size: 14 residues. V was clipped by 5 bases and J by 3 bases; unmatched bases: 4. The CDR3 DNA reads as TGCGCCAGCAGTTCCGGGACAGGGGGCTACGAGCAGTACTTC. Protein sequence: CASSSGTGGYEQYF.

V gene TRBV2 combines with J gene TRBJ1-5; D might be TRBD1 (6 bases). Looked up from germline, CDR1 is SNHLY and CDR2 is FYNNEI. There are 15 residues in the CDR3. V was trimmed by 6 bases and J by 4 bases, leaving 16 bases between them. This CDR3 is CASRPRGWGNQPQHF. DNA for the CDR3: TGTGCCAGCAGACCAAGGGGGTGGGGGAATCAGCCCCAGCATTTT.